These 16 T cell receptor beta chains were all obtained from the same sample, sequenced in a study of blood T cell repertoires in COVID-19. Data came from immunoSEQ multiplex PCR; TCRdb stores just in-frame clones and leaves some out. This sample yields 25,000 to 35,000 clones, of which roughly nine tenths are seen a single time; approximately 22% belongs to the top ten. The sequencing input was peripheral blood. All receptors derive from a human donor with active COVID-19. The donor label of this sample is uncertain.

J is TRBJ1-6 and V is TRBV5-1; the D gene is possibly TRBD1 (5 bases). In germline, CDR1 is SGHRS, CDR2 YFSETQ. This CDR3 contains 14 residues. V gave up 3 bases and J gave up 10 bases, with 14 bases separating them. The DNA for the CDR3 is TGCGCCAGCAGCTCGGGGGACTTTCTCTCACCCCTCCACTTT. Translated: CASSSGDFLSPLHF. Variable domain in full (rest from reference TRBV5-1 and TRBJ1-6): KAGVTQTPRYLIKTRGQQVTLSCSPISGHRSVSWYQQTPGQGLQFLFEYFSETQRNKGNFPGRFSGRQFSNSRSEMNVSTLELGDSALYLCASSSGDFLSPLHFGNGTRLTVT.

The CDR3 is CASSPIPRGQGPEAFF. Written as DNA, the CDR3 is TGTGCCAGCTCACCAATTCCCCGAGGACAGGGGCCAGAAGCTTTCTTT. The V gene is TRBV18, the J gene TRBJ1-1; 9 bases fit TRBD1. V shed 2 bases, J shed 8 bases, and the junction held 12 bases outside the gene matches. The CDR3 loop spans 16 amino acids. CDR1 KGHSH and CDR2 LQKENI come from the germline V gene. Combining the CDR3 with reference TRBV18 and TRBJ1-1 gives the whole variable domain NAGVMQNPRHLVRRRGQEARLRCSPMKGHSHVYWYRQLPEEGLKFMVYLQKENIIDESGMPKERFSAEFPKEGPSILRIQQVVRGDSAAYFCASSPIPRGQGPEAFFGQGTRLTVV.

CDR3 in amino acids: CASSPRTSGGSPYNEQFF. The CDR3 DNA reads TGCGCCAGCAGCCCCAGGACTAGCGGGGGGTCCCCCTACAATGAGCAGTTCTTC. The V and J genes are TRBV5-1 and TRBJ2-1; TRBD2 matches 14 bases. J gave up 2 bases and V 4 bases, and 8 bases lay outside the gene matches. The CDR3 runs 18 residues. Germline V gene sequence: CDR1 SGHRS, CDR2 YFSETQ.

This rearrangement joins TRBV3-1 (or the pseudogene TRBV3-2) to TRBJ2-7, with 11 positions matching TRBD2. In germline, CDR1 is LGHDT, CDR2 YNNKEL (reference sequence). Losses at the gene ends were 3 bases for V and 3 bases for J; bases not matched to a gene: 4. The CDR3 consists of 15 residues. The CDR3 loop is CASSQGTSGIYEQYF. CDR3 nucleotide sequence: TGTGCCAGCAGCCAGGGGACTAGCGGTATCTACGAGCAGTACTTC.

V usage is TRBV7-3 and J usage is TRBJ2-1; TRBD2 is a possible D gene (6 bases). Trimming removed 2 bases at V and 9 bases at J, with 17 bases between. CDR3 length: 15 amino acids. Germline V CDR1 and CDR2: SGHTA, FQGTGA. CDR3 DNA sequence: TGTGCCAGCAGCTTAGCGAGACTAGACGTCGGTGAGCAGTTCTTC. This sequence encodes CASSLARLDVGEQFF.

The genes are TRBV12-5 and TRBJ2-2; D ambiguous. V was clipped by 2 bases and J by 7 bases, with 8 bases between them. This CDR3 is 13 amino acids long. Looked up from germline, CDR1 is LGHNT and CDR2 is FRNRAP. CDR3 loop: CASGLFPGGELFF. Here the CDR3 DNA reads TGTGCTAGTGGTTTGTTCCCAGGCGGGGAGCTGTTTTTT.

The chain recombines TRBV5-6 with TRBJ2-3; no clear D. The germline CDR1 and CDR2 sequences are SGHDT and YYEEEE. The CDR3 covers 13 residues. V was pared by 6 bases and J by 1 base, with 9 bases between. DNA of the CDR3: TGTGCCAGCACCAGGCGCGGCACAGATACGCAGTATTTT. Protein sequence: CASTRRGTDTQYF.

The chain carries TRBV7-8 and TRBJ1-3; D unresolved. The CDR3 covers 17 residues. The germline V and J ends were trimmed by 3 bases and 0 bases, with 15 bases remaining between them. Germline loops: CDR1 SGHVS, CDR2 FQNEAQ. CDR3 region: CASSLFLDVYSGNTIYF. In nucleotides, the CDR3 is TGTGCCAGCAGCTTGTTTCTAGACGTTTACTCTGGAAACACCATATATTTT.

The rearrangement joins TRBV28 to TRBJ2-3; D may be TRBD2 (7 bases). CDR1 and CDR2 (germline): MDHEN, SYDVKM. CDR3 size: 15 residues. With 8 bases removed from V and 4 bases from J, the gap between germline ends came to 19 bases. The CDR3 sequence: CASLDVGRGADTQYF. The CDR3 coding sequence is TGTGCCAGCCTCGATGTAGGGAGGGGGGCAGATACGCAGTATTTT.

The V gene is TRBV6-5, the J gene TRBJ1-6; D not certain. CDR3 size: 14 residues. V lost 6 bases to trimming and J lost 7 bases, with 13 bases between them. Germline V CDR1 and CDR2: MNHEY, SVGAGI. The CDR3 protein is CASRLAGRNSPLHF. CDR3 DNA sequence: TGTGCCAGCAGATTGGCAGGCAGGAATTCACCCCTCCACTTT.

The CDR3 is CASTDPTGANQPQHF. CDR3 in DNA: TGTGCCAGCACCGACCCAACAGGGGCCAATCAGCCCCAGCATTTT. V usage is TRBV6-5 and J usage is TRBJ1-5, with 7 bases identical to TRBD1. The CDR3 spans 15 residues. CDR1 MNHEY and CDR2 SVGAGI come from the germline V gene. Losses at the gene ends were 7 bases for V and 3 bases for J; bases not matched to a gene: 9.

The chain links TRBV3-1 (or the pseudogene TRBV3-2) to TRBJ2-2; TRBD1 might be the D (6 bases). V lost 5 bases, J lost 4 bases, and 11 bases lay in between. Germline CDR1 LGHDT, CDR2 YNNKEL (reference sequence). CDR3 length: 14 residues. The CDR3 loop is CASSGTRGTGELFF. The CDR3 DNA sequence: TGTGCCAGCAGCGGGACACGGGGCACCGGGGAGCTGTTTTTT.

The chain employs TRBV29-1 and TRBJ2-3; 7 bases line up with TRBD2. This CDR3 contains 13 residues. After removal of 3 bases from V and 5 bases from J, the junction contained 5 bases not matched to a gene. The germline V gene has CDR1 SQVTM and CDR2 ANQGSEA. The chain's CDR3 is CSVDAGVGDTQYF. In nucleotides, the CDR3 is TGCAGCGTTGATGCGGGAGTGGGAGATACGCAGTATTTT.

This clone was counted between two and nine times. V usage is TRBV7-2 and J usage is TRBJ1-6, with D possibly being TRBD1 (5 bases). The CDR3 consists of 13 residues. Germline CDR1 SGHTA, CDR2 FQGNSA. V lost 5 bases to trimming and J lost 7 bases, with 9 bases between them. The CDR3 DNA sequence: TGTGCCAGCAGCCCAGGGAGGAATTCACCCCTCCACTTT. This sequence encodes CASSPGRNSPLHF. Looking up the rest from reference TRBV7-2 and TRBJ1-6 gives the full variable domain: GAGVSQSPSNKVTEKGKDVELRCDPISGHTALYWYRQSLGQGLEFLIYFQGNSAPDKSGLPSDRFSAERTGGSVSTLTIQRTQQEDSAVYLCASSPGRNSPLHFGNGTRLTVT.

This chain joins TRBV5-4 and TRBJ2-7; D is possibly TRBD2 (5 bases). Per germline, CDR1 SGHNT and CDR2 YYREEE (reference sequence). This CDR3 region has 15 residues. V was cut by 0 bases and J by 0 bases, with 10 bases left in between. The CDR3 region is CASSLEVGSSYEQYF. The CDR3 nucleotides read TGTGCCAGCAGCTTGGAAGTAGGGAGCTCCTACGAGCAGTACTTC.

J is TRBJ2-3 and V is TRBV4-1; D not certain. The CDR3 is 14 amino acids. V lost 0 bases and J 1 base, leaving 5 bases between the germline ends. Looked up from germline, CDR1 is MGHRA and CDR2 is YSYEKL. The CDR3 region has the DNA TGCGCCAGCAGCCAAGAGGCAGGCACAGATACGCAGTATTTT. This sequence encodes CASSQEAGTDTQYF.